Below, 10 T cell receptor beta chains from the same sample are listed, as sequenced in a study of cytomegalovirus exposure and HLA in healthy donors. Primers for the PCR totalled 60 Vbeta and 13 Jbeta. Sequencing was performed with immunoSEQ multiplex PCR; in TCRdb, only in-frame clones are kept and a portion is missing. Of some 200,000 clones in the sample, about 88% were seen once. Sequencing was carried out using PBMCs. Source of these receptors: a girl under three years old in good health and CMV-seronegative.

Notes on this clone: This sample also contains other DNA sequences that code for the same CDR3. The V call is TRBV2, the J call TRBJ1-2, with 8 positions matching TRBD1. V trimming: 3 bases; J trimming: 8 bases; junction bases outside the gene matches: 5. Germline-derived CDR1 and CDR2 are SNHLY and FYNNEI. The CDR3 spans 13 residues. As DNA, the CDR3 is TGTGCCAGCAGTGACGGACAGGGATACGGCTACACCTTC. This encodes CASSDGQGYGYTF.

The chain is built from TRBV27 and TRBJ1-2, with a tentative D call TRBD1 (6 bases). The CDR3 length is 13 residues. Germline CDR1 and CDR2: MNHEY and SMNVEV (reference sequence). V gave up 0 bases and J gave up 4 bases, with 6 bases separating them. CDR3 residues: CASSLSTGYGYTF. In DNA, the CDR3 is TGTGCCAGCAGTTTATCGACAGGCTATGGCTACACCTTC.

The CDR3 region has the DNA TGCGCCAGCAGCCAAGGGGCGATAAGCTCCTACGAGCAGTACTTC. Protein: CASSQGAISSYEQYF. This rearrangement joins TRBV4-1 to TRBJ2-7; no firm D call. Deletions cut 1 base from V and 0 bases from J, with 10 bases between. The CDR3 spans 15 residues. In germline, CDR1 is MGHRA, CDR2 YSYEKL.

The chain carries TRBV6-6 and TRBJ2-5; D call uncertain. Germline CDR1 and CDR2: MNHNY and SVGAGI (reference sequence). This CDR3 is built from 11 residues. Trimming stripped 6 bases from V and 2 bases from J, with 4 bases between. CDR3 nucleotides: TGTGCCAGCAGCCAACAAGAGACCCAGTACTTC. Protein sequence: CASSQQETQYF.

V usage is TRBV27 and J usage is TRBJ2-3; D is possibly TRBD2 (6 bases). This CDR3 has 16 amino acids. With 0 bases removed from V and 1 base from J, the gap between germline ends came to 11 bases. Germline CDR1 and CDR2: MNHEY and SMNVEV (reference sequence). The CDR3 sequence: CASSLSWSSGTDTQYF. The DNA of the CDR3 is TGTGCCAGCAGTTTATCGTGGTCTAGCGGCACAGATACGCAGTATTTT.

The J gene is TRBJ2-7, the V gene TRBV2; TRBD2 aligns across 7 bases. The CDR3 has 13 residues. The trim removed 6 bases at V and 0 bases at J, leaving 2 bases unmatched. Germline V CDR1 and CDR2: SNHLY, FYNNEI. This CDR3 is CASSLAASYEQYF. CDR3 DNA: TGTGCCAGCAGCCTAGCGGCCTCCTACGAGCAGTACTTC.

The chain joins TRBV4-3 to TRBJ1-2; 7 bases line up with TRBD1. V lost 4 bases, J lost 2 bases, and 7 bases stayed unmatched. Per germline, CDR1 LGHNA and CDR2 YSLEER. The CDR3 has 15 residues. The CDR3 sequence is CASSRRAGGNYGYTF. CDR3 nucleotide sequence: TGCGCCAGCAGCCGGCGCGCAGGGGGGAACTATGGCTACACCTTC.

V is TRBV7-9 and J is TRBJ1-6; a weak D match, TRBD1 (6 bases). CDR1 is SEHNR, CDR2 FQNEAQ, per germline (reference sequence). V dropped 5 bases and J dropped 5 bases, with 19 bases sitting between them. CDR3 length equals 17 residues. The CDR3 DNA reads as TGTGCCAGCAGCCCTATATACCGGGACAAAAATAATTCACCCCTCCACTTT. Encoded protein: CASSPIYRDKNNSPLHF.

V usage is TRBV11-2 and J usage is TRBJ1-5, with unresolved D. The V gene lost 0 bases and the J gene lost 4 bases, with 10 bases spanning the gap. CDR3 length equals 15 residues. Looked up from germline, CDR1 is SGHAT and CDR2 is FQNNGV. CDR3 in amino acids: CASSLDRGGNQPQHF. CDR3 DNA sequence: TGTGCCAGCAGCTTAGATCGTGGAGGGAATCAGCCCCAGCATTTT.

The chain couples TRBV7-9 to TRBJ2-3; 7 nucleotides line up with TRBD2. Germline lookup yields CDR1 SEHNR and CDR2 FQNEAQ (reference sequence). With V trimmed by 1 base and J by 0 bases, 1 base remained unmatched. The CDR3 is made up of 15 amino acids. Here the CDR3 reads CASSLDGGSTDTQYF. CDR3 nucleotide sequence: TGTGCCAGCAGCTTAGACGGGGGGAGCACAGATACGCAGTATTTT.